The sequence of this T cell receptor beta chain was determined in a study of OX40 agonist ivuxolimab in advanced cancers. On the study more broadly: Intravenous ivuxolimab at 0.01 to 10 mg/kg was given to patients every 2 weeks.

Notes on the study in general: Some of the nonresponding patients also showed low levels of normalized T-cell clonal expansion.

Generated by immunoSEQ multiplex PCR, the TCRdb table keeps only in-frame clones and is missing some. This sample has under 80,000 clones, with around 83% found just once. Per germline, CDR1 MRHNA and CDR2 SNTAGT. This CDR3 is built from 15 residues. V lost 6 bases and J lost 2, with 11 bases in between. As regards this clone: Its target is unknown.

Autoimmune disease history or systemic immunosuppression barred patients. The sequence was obtained from an adult with an advanced solid tumor such as melanoma, head and neck, liver or kidney cancer. This chain links TRBV6-4 with TRBJ2-6; TRBD1 might be the D (5 bases). Sequencing was performed on CD4+ or CD8+ T cells sorted from blood, taken in a trial of the OX40 agonist ivuxolimab. This CDR3 is CASSSTGAGANVLTF. CDR3 DNA: TGTGCCAGCAGCTCAACAGGTGCTGGGGCCAACGTCCTGACTTTC.